These 13 T cell receptor beta chains originate from one sample sequenced in a study of beta chain features in type 1 diabetes. Reverse transcription of all isolated RNA meant that expressed TCRB transcripts were sequenced. Profiled with immunoSEQ multiplex PCR; TCRdb holds only in-frame clones, not every one. The table records under 800,000 clones, roughly a sixth of them present only once. The specimen sequenced was naive CD4+ T cells from blood. The receptors stem from a man aged 18 to 29 in good health.

This chain uses TRBV2 with TRBJ1-3; TRBD1 agrees at 7 bases. Germline V gene sequence: CDR1 SNHLY, CDR2 FYNNEI. The junction had 6 bases not matched to a gene; V was cut back by 3 bases and J by 4 bases. The CDR3 loop spans 15 amino acids. The CDR3 loop reads CASSEPGTAGNTIYF. CDR3 in DNA: TGTGCCAGCAGTGAGCCCGGGACAGCCGGAAACACCATATATTTT.

This clone has only one observation. This sequence joins TRBV5-1 and TRBJ1-1; 9 nucleotides align to TRBD1. J was trimmed by 6 bases and V by 0 bases; bases with no gene match: 3. CDR1 is SGHRS, CDR2 YFSETQ, per germline. The CDR3 is 14 amino acids. The CDR3 sequence is CASSLGDRAPEAFF. CDR3 DNA sequence: TGCGCCAGCAGCTTGGGGGACAGGGCCCCTGAAGCTTTCTTT. The variable domain in full, completed from reference TRBV5-1 and TRBJ1-1, reads KAGVTQTPRYLIKTRGQQVTLSCSPISGHRSVSWYQQTPGQGLQFLFEYFSETQRNKGNFPGRFSGRQFSNSRSEMNVSTLELGDSALYLCASSLGDRAPEAFFGQGTRLTVV.

The chain links TRBV28 to TRBJ1-1; 7 positions match TRBD1. Germline loops: CDR1 MDHEN, CDR2 SYDVKM. Trimming at V came to 3 bases and at J to 12 bases, leaving 7 bases not matched to a gene. The CDR3 length is 12 residues. The chain's CDR3 is CASSFDRVRTFF. The CDR3 DNA follows: TGTGCCAGCAGTTTCGACAGGGTCCGAACTTTCTTT.

In its sample, this clone was seen a few times. CDR3 residues: CASSSQGAMAGELFF. The CDR3 nucleotides are TGCGCCAGCAGCTCACAGGGCGCGATGGCCGGGGAGCTGTTTTTT. The chain has TRBV5-1 and TRBJ2-2, with D perhaps TRBD1 (6 bases). Germline V CDR1 and CDR2: SGHRS, YFSETQ. V was pared by 3 bases and J by 6 bases, with 15 bases between. This CDR3 has 15 residues.

This chain links TRBV7-2 with TRBJ1-1; D unclear. CDR3 size: 15 residues. Germline V gene data show CDR1 as SGHTA and CDR2 as FQGNSA. Trimming took 4 bases from V and 1 from J, leaving 13 bases between them. The CDR3 nucleotides read TGTGCCAGCAGCTCTTACCCCGATGGGAACACTGAAGCTTTCTTT. Translating gives CASSSYPDGNTEAFF.

This chain uses TRBV7-2 with TRBJ2-2; 10 bases line up with TRBD2. Looked up from germline, CDR1 is SGHTA and CDR2 is FQGNSA. The V gene end was trimmed by 5 bases and the J gene end by 8 bases; junction bases not matched to a gene: 8. The CDR3 is 15 amino acids. CDR3 protein: CASSPRTSGGGELFF. The CDR3 DNA sequence: TGTGCCAGCAGCCCCCGGACTAGCGGCGGAGGGGAGCTGTTTTTT.

This clone was counted between two and nine times. J is TRBJ1-1 and V is TRBV7-9; perhaps TRBD1 as D (5 bases). CDR3 size: 13 residues. Germline values: CDR1 SEHNR, CDR2 FQNEAQ (reference sequence). The V end lost 1 base, the J end lost 6 bases, and 9 bases lay between the germline ends. The CDR3 nucleotides read TGTGCCAGCAGCTTAGTAGGGGCAGCTGAAGCTTTCTTT. Translating gives CASSLVGAAEAFF.

The table lists this clone with a few counts. The chain uses TRBV10-3 and TRBJ2-5; possibly TRBD2 for D (6 bases). Deletions cut 3 bases from V and 3 bases from J, with 14 bases between. This CDR3 region has 15 residues. The germline gives CDR1 ENHRY, CDR2 SYGVKD. CDR3 sequence reads: CAISDPRGAEETQYF. The DNA for the CDR3 is TGTGCCATCAGTGACCCGCGGGGCGCAGAAGAGACCCAGTACTTC.

This clone was seen only a few times. Other nucleotide sequences from this sample produce the same CDR3. This sequence joins TRBV29-1 and TRBJ1-2; 9 nucleotides align to TRBD1. The length of the CDR3 is 12 residues. Germline lookup yields CDR1 SQVTM and CDR2 ANQGSEA. J lost 8 bases, V lost 6 bases, and 7 bases had no gene match. The CDR3 sequence is CSVGGQGWGYTF. The CDR3 nucleotides read TGCAGCGTGGGGGGACAGGGATGGGGCTACACCTTC.

This chain connects TRBV4-3 to TRBJ2-3, with D unclear. The CDR3 runs to 18 residues. Trimming took off 0 bases at V and 0 bases at J, with 16 bases between the two ends. Germline assignment: CDR1 LGHNA and CDR2 YSLEER. CDR3 nucleotides: TGCGCCAGCAGCCAAGAATCCCGGAGCTGGGCTAGCACAGATACGCAGTATTTT. Translation: CASSQESRSWASTDTQYF.

The chain combines TRBV7-3 with TRBJ2-3; the D gene is possibly TRBD1 (6 bases). The V end was cut by 5 bases, the J end by 3 bases, with 15 bases between. The germline V gene encodes CDR1 SGHTA and CDR2 FQGTGA. The length of the CDR3 is 15 residues. The DNA for the CDR3 is TGTGCCAGCAGCCCCTTGACAGGAGCGACAGATACGCAGTATTTT. This gives the protein CASSPLTGATDTQYF.

The chain links TRBV6-6 to TRBJ1-1; D is perhaps TRBD1 (6 bases). The CDR3 contains 15 residues. Between the trimmed V and J ends, which lost 2 bases and 6 bases, there was a span of 16 bases. Germline assignment: CDR1 MNHNY and CDR2 SVGAGI (reference sequence). In DNA, the CDR3 is TGTGCCAGCAGTTACCCCGACAGGTGGGGGGCTGAAGCTTTCTTT. Amino acids: CASSYPDRWGAEAFF.

This clone was seen more than once but under ten times. The gene calls are TRBV18 and TRBJ2-7; D unclear. Germline CDR1 is KGHSH and CDR2 is LQKENI. V dropped 4 bases and J dropped 4 bases, with 11 bases sitting between them. The CDR3 covers 13 residues. The CDR3 sequence is CASSLQVSYEQYF. CDR3 coding DNA: TGTGCCAGCTCACTCCAGGTCTCGTACGAGCAGTACTTC.